This T cell receptor beta chain was identified during a study of technical replicates of blood from a handful of donors. The table came from immunoSEQ multiplex PCR; TCRdb's copy has only in-frame clones and leaves some out. The table has 60,000 to 75,000 clones, 85% to 90% seen once. Trimming left V 6 bases short and J 6 bases short, with 12 bases between. CDR3 length: 11 amino acids. CDR1 is SQVTM and CDR2 is ANQGSEA in the germline V gene. The chain uses TRBV29-1 and TRBJ2-7; no firm D call. The sequence was collected from a human donor in good health. Some clones in this sample may be carry-over from other donors' samples. The sample taken for sequencing was PBMCs. The CDR3 reads CSVGRQVEQYF. The DNA for the CDR3 is TGCAGCGTCGGCCGGCAGGTCGAGCAGTACTTC.